The subject of this entry is one T cell receptor (beta chain). Antigen unknown. The study ran its PCR with 60 Vbeta and 13 Jbeta primers. Clones were read by immunoSEQ multiplex PCR, and TCRdb kept only the in-frame ones, dropping some. This sample has more than 85,000 clones, with around 84% found just once. This CDR3 comprises 16 residues. Germline values: CDR1 SGHDN, CDR2 FVKESK. V was clipped by 0 bases and J by 4 bases; unmatched bases: 5. This sample was taken from a study of cytomegalovirus exposure and HLA in healthy donors. Study outcomes and limitations: A later analysis found that most CMV-associated TCR beta chains appeared HLA-restricted.

The V call is TRBV14, the J call TRBJ2-1; 8 bases are a match to TRBD2. Input material: PBMCs. This clonotype was obtained from a woman aged 30 to 39 in good health and CMV-seronegative. The CDR3 is CASSQEGTRIYNEQFF. CDR3 DNA: TGTGCCAGCAGCCAAGAAGGGACTAGGATTTACAATGAGCAGTTCTTC.